The 7 T cell receptor beta chains below were found in one sample sequenced in a study of T cells in Graves' hyperthyroidism and ophthalmopathy. Researchers amplified the TCR beta CDR3 regions from RNA transcripts. The HTBI primer set served for first-round RT-PCR of the TCR CDR3. Via MiXCR, TCRdb re-called the multiplex PCR reads, giving one row per CDR3 protein. The table lists some 560,000 distinct CDR3 sequences, 14% of them singletons. Sequences were obtained from blood. The receptors stem from a woman aged 40 to 50 with Graves' hyperthyroidism.

This clonotype has ten or more counts. The chain links TRBV6-1 to TRBJ2-3; 12 positions agree with TRBD2. V lost 6 bases and J lost 5; bases outside the gene matches: 12. The germline gives CDR1 MNHNS, CDR2 SASEGT. CDR3 length: 17 residues. The chain's CDR3 is CASSPGRLAGGGDTQYF. The DNA of the CDR3 is TGTGCCAGCAGCCCCGGTCGGCTAGCGGGAGGGGGAGATACGCAGTATTTT.

This clonotype was detected many times. The V call is TRBV30, the J call TRBJ1-3; D is undetermined. The CDR3 has 15 amino acids. V was trimmed by 2 bases and J by 0 bases, leaving 11 bases between them. Germline V gene data show CDR1 as GTSNPN and CDR2 as SVGIG (reference sequence). The CDR3 DNA is TGTGCCTGGAGTAAAGGACGAGCCTCTGGAAACACCATATATTTT. This gives the protein CAWSKGRASGNTIYF.

V is TRBV7-2 and J is TRBJ2-1, with 11 bases matching TRBD2. Germline CDR1 reads SGHTA; CDR2 reads FQGNSA. The CDR3 is made up of 18 amino acids. J lost 8 bases, V lost 6 bases, and 18 bases had no gene match. CDR3 bases: TGTGCCAGCAGAAGGATATTGCTACTAGCGGGAGCGGAGGATGAGCAGTTCTTC. This sequence encodes CASRRILLLAGAEDEQFF.

Note on this clonotype: A much larger clone lies one base from this, so it may be a read error. Here the CDR3 DNA reads TGTGCCAGCAGTGGAGCTAGCGGGGCGCAAGAGACCCTGTACTTC. As protein: CASSGASGAQETLYF. The chain is built from TRBV28 and TRBJ2-5; 9 bases are shared with TRBD2. Germline V gives CDR1 MDHEN, CDR2 SYDVKM. CDR3 length equals 15 residues.

This clonotype was seen ten or more times. The chain couples TRBV18 to TRBJ2-7; maybe TRBD2 (5 bases). Per the germline V gene, CDR1 is KGHSH and CDR2 is LQKENI. The CDR3 totals 12 residues. The V and J ends lost 3 bases and 5 bases respectively, with 8 bases between them. The CDR3 region is CASSPQRDEQYF. Here the CDR3 DNA reads TGTGCCAGCTCACCGCAGAGGGACGAGCAGTACTTC.

This clonotype occurred many times. The chain recombines TRBV10-3 with TRBJ2-2; no firm D call. This CDR3 spans 17 amino acids. Germline CDR1 ENHRY, CDR2 SYGVKD. The V and J ends lost 4 bases and 0 bases respectively, with 15 bases between them. DNA for the CDR3: TGTGCCATCAGTGTGGTCACACCCCCCGCGAACACCGGGGAGCTGTTTTTT. Translation gives CAISVVTPPANTGELFF.

This clonotype has a count of ten or more. This sequence joins TRBV3-1 and TRBJ2-7; unclear D gene. Germline CDR1 is LGHDT and CDR2 is YNNKEL (reference sequence). CDR3 length equals 12 residues. The V gene lost 4 bases and the J gene lost 3 bases, with 7 bases spanning the gap. CDR3 sequence (DNA): TGTGCCAGCAGCCGGTCAGGCTACGAGCAGTACTTC. It yields the protein CASSRSGYEQYF.